A selection of T cell receptor beta chains follows, all from one sample in a study of response to subunit inactivated influenza vaccine. TCRdb re-analysed the RT-PCR reads in MiXCR, keeping a single row per CDR3 protein. The data contain over 800,000 distinct CDR3 sequences, around 20% of them seen just once; the ten biggest clones take up roughly a tenth. Specimen: PBMCs from blood, collected 5 to 6 days after vaccination. Receptors originate from a man aged 45-65 years who received an inactivated influenza vaccine. CDR3s include the opening cysteine and the closing phenylalanine or tryptophan. Fields, in order: CDR3 DNA, CDR3 protein, J gene, V gene, D gene, clone size. The D gene is left open where the match is weak. The size of a clone is reported for some rows only, either as once, few or many, or as a class for expanded clones.

DNA: TGTGCCAGCAGCTTTTACAGGGGTGAGCAGTTCTTC
CDR3: CASSFYRGEQFF
J: TRBJ2-1
V: TRBV7-2
D: TRBD1
size: few

DNA: TGTGCCAGCAGCTCATGGGGACTAGCGGGATTCTCGAACACCGGGGAGCTGTTTTTT
CDR3: CASSSWGLAGFSNTGELFF
J: TRBJ2-2
V: TRBV9
D: TRBD2
size: .

DNA: TGCAGTGAAACGACAGACACAGATACGCAGTATTTT
CDR3: CSETTDTDTQYF
J: TRBJ2-3
V: TRBV20-1
D: .
size: .

DNA: TGCGCCAGCAGCCAAGATCCGAATAATTCCCAGCAGTACTTC
CDR3: CASSQDPNNSQQYF
J: TRBJ2-7
V: TRBV4-3
D: .
size: .

DNA: TGTGCCAGCAGCTTGGGTGCAAATGAAAAACCGTTTTTT
CDR3: CASSLGANEKPFF
J: TRBJ1-4
V: TRBV5-5
D: .
size: .

DNA: TGCAGTGCTAGGGGAGTGAATAATTCACCCCTCCACTTT
CDR3: CSARGVNNSPLHF
J: TRBJ1-6
V: TRBV20-1
D: .
size: many

DNA: TGCGCCAGCAGCTTGGTCGGGACAGGGGATTCACCCCTCCACTTT
CDR3: CASSLVGTGDSPLHF
J: TRBJ1-6
V: TRBV5-1
D: TRBD1
size: many

DNA: TGTGCCAGCAGCCAACGGGACCGCCTGGCCCAGTTCTTC
CDR3: CASSQRDRLAQFF
J: TRBJ2-1
V: TRBV3-1
D: .
size: .

DNA: TGTGCCTCGACTAGCGGGAACACCGGGGAGCTGTTTTTT
CDR3: CASTSGNTGELFF
J: TRBJ2-2
V: TRBV30
D: TRBD2
size: .

DNA: TGCGCCAGCAGCCAAGATCGGGACATTCCCGTCTACAATGAGCAGTTCTTC
CDR3: CASSQDRDIPVYNEQFF
J: TRBJ2-1
V: TRBV4-1
D: .
size: few

DNA: TGCGCCAGCAGTGAGTCGGGGGAAGCTTTCTTT
CDR3: CASSESGEAFF
J: TRBJ1-1
V: TRBV10-2
D: .
size: .

DNA: TGTGCCTGGAGTGTACGCCTAGCACATACGCAGTATTTT
CDR3: CAWSVRLAHTQYF
J: TRBJ2-3
V: TRBV30
D: .
size: .

DNA: TGTGCCAGCAGCTTGCGGAGATCAACTAATGAAAAACTGTTTTTT
CDR3: CASSLRRSTNEKLFF
J: TRBJ1-4
V: TRBV7-2
D: .
size: .

DNA: TGTGCCAGCAGCTTAGTGGGGTATCAGTTTTACAATGAGCAGTTCTTC
CDR3: CASSLVGYQFYNEQFF
J: TRBJ2-1
V: TRBV7-9
D: .
size: .

DNA: TGCAGTGCTGGGCAGGGCACAGATACGCAGTATTTT
CDR3: CSAGQGTDTQYF
J: TRBJ2-3
V: TRBV20-1
D: .
size: few

DNA: TGTGCCAGCAGCTTATCGACAATAGATACGCAGTATTTT
CDR3: CASSLSTIDTQYF
J: TRBJ2-3
V: TRBV7-2
D: .
size: .

DNA: TGTGCCAGCAGACCTAAGCGGGATATAGATACGCAGTATTTT
CDR3: CASRPKRDIDTQYF
J: TRBJ2-3
V: TRBV6-2/TRBV6-3
D: TRBD2
size: few

DNA: TGCAGTGCTAGTAGCAGGGCGGGTTTTGGAGAGACCCAGTACTTC
CDR3: CSASSRAGFGETQYF
J: TRBJ2-5
V: TRBV20-1
D: .
size: few

DNA: TGCGGCGCCGGGGGGGGCATTTTGAACACCGGGGAGCTGTTTTTT
CDR3: CGAGGGILNTGELFF
J: TRBJ2-2
V: TRBV29-1
D: TRBD2
size: .

DNA: TGTGCCAGCTCACCTGTACGAGGAGTAAGCTCCTACAATGAGCAGTTCTTC
CDR3: CASSPVRGVSSYNEQFF
J: TRBJ2-1
V: TRBV18
D: .
size: .

DNA: TGTGCCAGCAGTTACATGGGTCTGAACACTGAAGCTTTCTTT
CDR3: CASSYMGLNTEAFF
J: TRBJ1-1
V: TRBV6-2/TRBV6-3
D: .
size: .

DNA: TGCGCCAGCAGCTCCGGGACAGGGGGATCCGCCGGGGAGCTGTTTTTT
CDR3: CASSSGTGGSAGELFF
J: TRBJ2-2
V: TRBV5-1
D: TRBD1
size: .

DNA: TGCAGCGTTGAAGGGGACCTCACAGATACGCAGTATTTT
CDR3: CSVEGDLTDTQYF
J: TRBJ2-3
V: TRBV29-1
D: .
size: .

DNA: TGTGCCAGCAGCTTAATGGGGGGCGCTCAGACCCAGTACTTC
CDR3: CASSLMGGAQTQYF
J: TRBJ2-5
V: TRBV7-2
D: .
size: few

DNA: TGTGCCAGCAGCTTGGACAGGGGAGGCTACGAGCAGTACTTC
CDR3: CASSLDRGGYEQYF
J: TRBJ2-7
V: TRBV11-2
D: TRBD1
size: many

DNA: TGCGCCAGCAGCGTGGGGGCCGGGACAGACTATGGCTACACCTTC
CDR3: CASSVGAGTDYGYTF
J: TRBJ1-2
V: TRBV5-1
D: TRBD1
size: few

DNA: TGTGCCAGCAGCTTCGGCACCTATAATGAAAAACTGTTTTTT
CDR3: CASSFGTYNEKLFF
J: TRBJ1-4
V: TRBV7-2
D: .
size: few

DNA: TGTGCCAGCACCCGCGCTAGACTAGCGGGGAAGCAGTTCTTC
CDR3: CASTRARLAGKQFF
J: TRBJ2-1
V: TRBV12-3/TRBV12-4
D: TRBD2
size: few

DNA: TGTGCCAGTAGTATAGAGACAGGGGGTACAAACATTCAGTACTTC
CDR3: CASSIETGGTNIQYF
J: TRBJ2-4
V: TRBV19
D: TRBD1
size: .

DNA: TGTGCCAGCAGTCTTTTGGGGGGCGCGGGCACAGATACGCAGTATTTT
CDR3: CASSLLGGAGTDTQYF
J: TRBJ2-3
V: TRBV12-3/TRBV12-4
D: .
size: few

DNA: TGTGCCAGCAGCCCAAACGCGGGGCAGGGGGCTTACGAGCAGTACTTC
CDR3: CASSPNAGQGAYEQYF
J: TRBJ2-7
V: TRBV7-7
D: TRBD1
size: few

DNA: TGTGCCAGCAGTTTATTGGTTCTAGCGGGAGGGCCAGAGACCCAGTACTTC
CDR3: CASSLLVLAGGPETQYF
J: TRBJ2-5
V: TRBV28
D: TRBD2
size: .

DNA: TGTGCCAGCAGCTTACAATTTGAGCAGTACTTC
CDR3: CASSLQFEQYF
J: TRBJ2-7
V: TRBV7-8
D: .
size: few

DNA: TGCAGTGCTAGACAAAGAGTTATAGCGGGAGGGCGGGAGCTGGTCGATGAGCAGTTCTTC
CDR3: CSARQRVIAGGRELVDEQFF
J: TRBJ2-1
V: TRBV20-1
D: TRBD2
size: .

DNA: TGTGCCAGCAGCTTTTCTCAGGGTTACACCGGGGAGCTGTTTTTT
CDR3: CASSFSQGYTGELFF
J: TRBJ2-2
V: TRBV5-5
D: .
size: once

DNA: TGCGCCAGCAGCTTCGGGACAACCGACTACGAGCAGTACTTC
CDR3: CASSFGTTDYEQYF
J: TRBJ2-7
V: TRBV5-1
D: .
size: .

DNA: TGTGCCAGCACGGACAGGGAGGATTCACCCCTCCACTTT
CDR3: CASTDREDSPLHF
J: TRBJ1-6
V: TRBV2
D: TRBD1
size: .

DNA: TGTGCCAGCAGCTTAGGAGTGGGGAACTATGGCTACACCTTC
CDR3: CASSLGVGNYGYTF
J: TRBJ1-2
V: TRBV7-2
D: .
size: .

DNA: TGTGCCAGCAACCGGGACAGGGTGACCACCGGGGAGCTGTTTTTT
CDR3: CASNRDRVTTGELFF
J: TRBJ2-2
V: TRBV12-3/TRBV12-4
D: TRBD1
size: .

DNA: TGTGCCAGCAGTTACTCGAACCTGGTCGGGACTAGCGCTCTGGGCGGGGAGCTGTTTTTT
CDR3: CASSYSNLVGTSALGGELFF
J: TRBJ2-2
V: TRBV6-2/TRBV6-3
D: TRBD2
size: .

DNA: TGTGCCAGCAGTTTAGTAGGACAGGGTTCATCGGACGAGCAGTACTTC
CDR3: CASSLVGQGSSDEQYF
J: TRBJ2-7
V: TRBV27
D: TRBD1
size: many

DNA: TGTGCCAGCAGCTTAGTCCCGGGGACAGGGGGTGAGCAGTACTTC
CDR3: CASSLVPGTGGEQYF
J: TRBJ2-7
V: TRBV7-2
D: TRBD1
size: many

DNA: TGCAGTGTAGATTCGGGACAGGGTATGGATGAGCAGTTCTTC
CDR3: CSVDSGQGMDEQFF
J: TRBJ2-1
V: TRBV20-1
D: TRBD1
size: .

DNA: TGTGCCAGCAGTGAAGGGGGGGAAAATAATTCACCCCTCCACTTT
CDR3: CASSEGGENNSPLHF
J: TRBJ1-6
V: TRBV2
D: .
size: .

DNA: TGCAGTGCTAGTTTATCGAACACTGAAGCTTTCTTT
CDR3: CSASLSNTEAFF
J: TRBJ1-1
V: TRBV20-1
D: .
size: few